This is a list of T cell receptor beta chains from one sample in a study of OX40 agonist ivuxolimab in advanced cancers. Measured with immunoSEQ multiplex PCR; TCRdb has only the in-frame clones, and not every one. The data hold approximately 82,000 clones, with roughly 84% observed a single time. The sample in question was CD4+ or CD8+ T cells sorted from blood, obtained in a trial of the OX40 agonist ivuxolimab. Every receptor here comes from an adult with an advanced solid tumor such as melanoma, head and neck, liver or kidney cancer. The CDR3 runs from the conserved cysteine through the conserved F or W. A D gene is named only where the DNA matches it firmly. The size of a clone is reported for some rows only, either as once, few or many, or as a class for expanded clones.

>TRBJ2-5|NA|TRBV6-5|NA
CASSFRGKYQETQYF
TGTGCCAGCAGTTTCCGCGGGAAGTACCAAGAGACCCAGTACTTC
>TRBJ2-1|NA|TRBV11-1|NA
CASSFGGSYNEQFF
TGTGCCAGCAGCTTTGGAGGTTCCTACAATGAGCAGTTCTTC
>TRBJ2-7|NA|TRBV5-1|NA
CASSTTAYEQYF
TGCGCCAGCAGCACGACAGCCTACGAGCAGTACTTC
>TRBJ2-5|TRBD2|TRBV4-1|NA
CASSQYEVFGGSVNF
TGCGCCAGCAGCCAATACGAGGTTTTTGGCGGGAGTGTGAACTTC
>TRBJ2-3|NA|TRBV30|NA
CAWSRTATDTQYF
TGTGCCTGGAGCAGAACCGCCACAGATACGCAGTATTTT
>TRBJ2-7|NA|TRBV21-1|NA
CASSNGLESYEQYF
TGTGCCAGCAGCAACGGACTAGAATCCTACGAGCAGTACTTC
>TRBJ1-3|TRBD1|TRBV15|NA
CATSDRGRGGNTIYF
TGTGCCACCAGTGACAGGGGTAGAGGTGGAAACACCATATATTTT
>TRBJ1-5|NA|TRBV2|NA
CASSDIGLGNQPQHF
TGTGCCAGCAGTGATATAGGGCTGGGCAATCAGCCCCAGCATTTT
>TRBJ2-7|NA|TRBV30|NA
CAWSTASYEQYF
TGTGCCTGGAGCACAGCCTCCTACGAGCAGTACTTC
>TRBJ1-6|NA|TRBV5-1|NA
CASSSYGRDNSPLHF
TGCGCCAGCAGCTCTTACGGGAGGGATAATTCACCCCTCCACTTT
>TRBJ2-3|NA|TRBV7-2|NA
CASSLARARADTQYF
TGTGCCAGCAGCTTAGCAAGGGCCCGGGCAGATACGCAGTATTTT
>TRBJ1-5|NA|TRBV7-8|NA
CASSTRQGNQPQHF
TGTGCCAGCAGTACGAGACAGGGCAATCAGCCCCAGCATTTT
>TRBJ2-7|TRBD1|TRBV2|NA
CASSGQGMYEQYF
TGTGCCAGCAGCGGACAGGGGATGTACGAGCAGTACTTC
>TRBJ2-2|NA|TRBV9|NA
CASSVAYSGAGELFF
TGTGCCAGCAGCGTAGCATATTCGGGGGCCGGGGAGCTGTTTTTT
>TRBJ1-2|TRBD1|TRBV5-1|NA
CASRTGGVGANYGYTF
TGCGCCAGCAGGACAGGGGGCGTAGGAGCTAACTATGGCTACACCTTC
>TRBJ1-5|NA|TRBV7-9|NA
CASSSDLSGNQPQHF
TGTGCCAGCAGCTCCGATCTATCGGGCAATCAGCCCCAGCATTTT
>TRBJ2-1|TRBD2|TRBV6-5|once
CASRTSGSSNEQFF
TGTGCCAGCCGGACTAGCGGGAGCAGCAATGAGCAGTTCTTC
>TRBJ2-1|TRBD2|TRBV5-1|NA
CASSRSFSGGENEQFF
TGCGCCAGCAGCCGCAGCTTTAGCGGGGGAGAAAATGAGCAGTTCTTC
>TRBJ1-1|NA|TRBV7-8|NA
CASGVGVANTKAFF
TGTGCCAGCGGGGTGGGGGTGGCAAACACTAAAGCTTTCTTT
>TRBJ1-1|NA|TRBV20-1|NA
CSATPNTEAFF
TGCAGTGCTACCCCGAACACTGAAGCTTTCTTT
>TRBJ1-3|NA|TRBV6-6|NA
CASIPVLINSGNTIYF
TGTGCCAGCATCCCGGTGTTAATAAACTCTGGAAACACCATATATTTT
>TRBJ1-2|TRBD1|TRBV7-2|NA
CASSRDSNNYGYTF
TGTGCCAGCAGCCGGGACAGCAATAACTATGGCTACACCTTC
>TRBJ1-1|NA|TRBV7-6|NA
CASSLSEGTTEAFF
TGTGCCAGCAGCTTAAGCGAGGGTACCACTGAAGCTTTCTTT
>TRBJ2-5|TRBD1|TRBV7-6|NA
CASSLGAGGQETQYF
TGTGCCAGCAGCTTAGGGGCAGGGGGCCAAGAGACCCAGTACTTC
>TRBJ2-3|NA|TRBV6-6|NA
CASSARLEVTDTQYF
TGTGCCAGCAGTGCCAGACTAGAGGTCACAGATACGCAGTATTTT
>TRBJ2-7|NA|TRBV10-3|many
CATRLSDSYEQYF
TGTGCCACCCGCCTGAGCGACAGCTACGAGCAGTACTTC
>TRBJ2-7|NA|TRBV5-1|few
CASSLVGDGYEQYF
TGCGCCAGCAGCTTGGTGGGGGACGGTTACGAGCAGTACTTC
>TRBJ1-1|TRBD1|TRBV5-4|NA
CASSPKGQGMEAFF
TGTGCCAGCAGCCCTAAGGGACAGGGGATGGAAGCTTTCTTT
>TRBJ1-1|NA|TRBV7-2|few
CASSLANRANTEAFF
TGTGCCAGCAGCTTAGCGAACAGGGCTAACACTGAAGCTTTCTTT
>TRBJ1-2|TRBD1|TRBV7-2|NA
CASSLETGYYGYTF
TGTGCCAGCAGCTTAGAGACAGGGTACTATGGCTACACCTTC